The 18 T cell receptor beta chains in this list originate from one sample, sequenced in a study of control samples from healthy donors and cancer patients. Clones were sequenced by immunoSEQ multiplex PCR, and TCRdb holds only the in-frame ones, with some missing. The sample contains approximately 2,500 clones, about 98% of which appear only once. The sample was PBMCs. The receptor source for this set is a man aged 65 to 79 with head and neck cancer.

The chain employs TRBV3-1 (or the pseudogene TRBV3-2) and TRBJ1-6; possibly TRBD1 for D (5 bases). Germline CDR1 reads LGHDT; CDR2 reads YNNKEL (reference sequence). The V end was cut by 1 base, the J end by 7 bases, with 14 bases between. The CDR3 consists of 16 residues. Here the CDR3 reads CASSQGWSRVNSPLHF. The CDR3 DNA reads as TGTGCCAGCAGCCAAGGGTGGAGCAGGGTGAATTCACCCCTCCACTTT.

The chain joins TRBV28 to TRBJ1-5; D ambiguous. The CDR3 consists of 13 residues. V lost 3 bases to trimming and J lost 4 bases, with 7 bases between them. Germline assignment: CDR1 MDHEN and CDR2 SYDVKM. CDR3 sequence reads: CASSLDGNQPQHF. CDR3 in DNA: TGTGCCAGCAGTTTGGACGGGAATCAGCCCCAGCATTTT.

The chain employs TRBV28 and TRBJ1-2, with 8 bases identical to TRBD1. The CDR3 length is 15 residues. V lost 3 bases, J lost 8 bases, and 11 bases stayed unmatched. Germline V gene data show CDR1 as MDHEN and CDR2 as SYDVKM. Here the CDR3 reads CASSFVGQGMSGYTF. DNA of the CDR3: TGTGCCAGCAGTTTCGTAGGACAGGGAATGAGCGGCTACACCTTC.

The chain couples TRBV2 to TRBJ1-6, with 8 bases fitting TRBD1. Per germline, CDR1 SNHLY and CDR2 FYNNEI. The CDR3 sequence is 16 residues long. V gave up 6 bases and J gave up 9 bases; unmatched junction bases: 13. Here the CDR3 DNA reads TGTGCCAGCAGCAAGGAGACAGGGGAAAAGGGTTCACCCCTCCACTTT. Translation gives CASSKETGEKGSPLHF.

This chain links TRBV2 with TRBJ2-7, with 8 bases lining up with TRBD1. Losses at the gene ends were 5 bases for V and 0 bases for J; bases not matched to a gene: 9. The CDR3 covers 16 residues. Germline V gene data show CDR1 as SNHLY and CDR2 as FYNNEI. The CDR3, as DNA: TGTGCCAGCAGTTTTTCGGACAGGGCGAGCTCCTACGAGCAGTACTTC. This translates into CASSFSDRASSYEQYF.

The chain joins TRBV5-5 to TRBJ1-1, with D unresolved. The ends were cut back, 0 bases at V and 0 bases at J, with 3 bases in the middle. CDR1 and CDR2 from the germline V gene are SGHKS and YYEKEE (reference sequence). CDR3 length equals 13 residues. This CDR3 is CASSLVMNTEAFF. CDR3 coding DNA: TGTGCCAGCAGCTTGGTCATGAACACTGAAGCTTTCTTT.

The CDR3 nucleotides read TGCGCCAGCAGCGCGGGACTAGCGGGGGTCGAGCAGTACTTC. Translated, it gives CASSAGLAGVEQYF. The chain recombines TRBV5-1 with TRBJ2-7; 14 nucleotides align to TRBD2. CDR3 size: 14 residues. CDR1 SGHRS and CDR2 YFSETQ come from the germline V gene. V lost 4 bases and J lost 6; bases outside the gene matches: 3.

The V and J genes are TRBV2 and TRBJ2-7, with unresolved D. Trimming took 6 bases from V and 12 from J, leaving 6 bases between them. CDR3 length: 8 residues. Germline V CDR1 and CDR2: SNHLY, FYNNEI. The CDR3 coding sequence is TGTGCCAGCAGGGATCGGTACTTC. This codes for CASRDRYF.

CDR3 in amino acids: CASRGGYGNTIYF. The DNA of the CDR3 is TGTGCCAGCAGGGGGGGTTACGGAAACACCATATATTTT. The gene calls are TRBV6-5 and TRBJ1-3; D is perhaps TRBD1 (5 bases). The CDR3 loop spans 13 amino acids. The germline gives CDR1 MNHEY, CDR2 SVGAGI. V was cut by 6 bases and J by 4 bases, with 10 bases left in between.

This chain links TRBV24-1 with TRBJ1-2, with TRBD1 matching over 7 bases. The CDR3 runs 13 residues. J lost 9 bases, V lost 4 bases, and 7 bases had no gene match. Germline-derived CDR1 and CDR2 are KGHDR and SFDVKD. The CDR3 DNA reads as TGTGCCACCAGTGACCCGACAGGGAATCGCTACACCTTC. Its translation: CATSDPTGNRYTF.

Only a few counts were recorded for this clone. V gene TRBV27 combines with J gene TRBJ1-5, with TRBD1 matching 8 bases. The CDR3 consists of 13 residues. J gave up 7 bases and V 5 bases, and 4 bases lay outside the gene matches. CDR1 MNHEY and CDR2 SMNVEV come from the germline V gene (reference sequence). Here the CDR3 DNA reads TGTGCCAGCAGTCCCCAGGGGGCCCAGCCCCAGCATTTT. Its protein product is CASSPQGAQPQHF.

The chain recombines TRBV18 with TRBJ2-1; 8 bases map to TRBD1. CDR1 and CDR2 (germline): KGHSH, LQKENI. Trimming cost V 0 bases and J 6 bases; bases outside gene matches: 4. The CDR3 has 15 amino acids. The CDR3 reads CASSPPGQGGNEQFF. As DNA, the CDR3 is TGTGCCAGCTCACCACCCGGACAGGGCGGCAATGAGCAGTTCTTC.

V and J are TRBV5-6 and TRBJ2-2; the D gene is possibly TRBD1 (6 bases). The CDR3 is made up of 16 amino acids. Germline V gene lookup returns CDR1 SGHDT and CDR2 YYEEEE. The V end lost 0 bases, the J end lost 1 base, and 10 bases lay between the germline ends. The CDR3 coding sequence is TGTGCCAGCAGCTTGGTAAGGGGGTTGAACACCGGGGAGCTGTTTTTT. Translation: CASSLVRGLNTGELFF.

This CDR3 reads CASSSPGGGYTF. The CDR3 DNA reads TGTGCCAGCAGTTCCCCTGGGGGAGGCTACACCTTC. The chain combines TRBV12-3 or TRBV12-4 with TRBJ1-2; tentative D call: TRBD1 (5 bases). The V gene lost 4 bases and the J gene lost 8 bases, with 11 bases spanning the gap. CDR3 length equals 12 residues.

In its sample, this clone was seen once. The chain employs TRBV7-8 and TRBJ1-2; 8 bases are shared with TRBD1. Germline assignment: CDR1 SGHVS and CDR2 FQNEAQ. Germline trimming cut 3 bases from V and 8 bases from J; bases unmatched to any gene: 11. The CDR3 spans 15 residues. The CDR3, as DNA: TGTGCCAGCAGCTTTTTCGCGACAGGGGTTGAAGGCTACACCTTC. Encoded protein: CASSFFATGVEGYTF.

The genes are TRBV5-1 and TRBJ2-1; D unresolved. V gave up 0 bases and J gave up 6 bases, with 10 bases separating them. CDR3 length: 14 residues. Germline-derived CDR1 and CDR2 are SGHRS and YFSETQ. CDR3 bases: TGCGCCAGCAGCTTGGCTAGGACCAGCAATGAGCAGTTCTTC. Its translation: CASSLARTSNEQFF.

This sequence joins TRBV2 and TRBJ2-7; 12 bases map to TRBD2. This CDR3 has 16 amino acids. The V segment lost 4 bases and the J segment 2 bases; nucleotides outside the gene matches: 6. Germline CDR1 SNHLY, CDR2 FYNNEI. Here the CDR3 reads CASSGGWTSGTYEQYF. CDR3 in DNA: TGTGCCAGCAGTGGGGGATGGACTAGCGGGACCTACGAGCAGTACTTC.

The chain uses TRBV7-2 and TRBJ1-2; TRBD1 aligns across 8 bases. The J segment lost 0 bases and the V segment lost 3 bases, leaving 3 bases of the junction unmatched. CDR1 and CDR2 from the germline V gene are SGHTA and FQGNSA. The CDR3 consists of 15 residues. The CDR3 sequence is CASSLETGANYGYTF. The CDR3 DNA reads as TGTGCCAGCAGCTTGGAGACAGGGGCTAACTATGGCTACACCTTC. Based on the CDR3 plus reference TRBV7-2 and TRBJ1-2, the full variable domain is GAGVSQSPSNKVTEKGKDVELRCDPISGHTALYWYRQSLGQGLEFLIYFQGNSAPDKSGLPSDRFSAERTGGSVSTLTIQRTQQEDSAVYLCASSLETGANYGYTFGSGTRLTVV.